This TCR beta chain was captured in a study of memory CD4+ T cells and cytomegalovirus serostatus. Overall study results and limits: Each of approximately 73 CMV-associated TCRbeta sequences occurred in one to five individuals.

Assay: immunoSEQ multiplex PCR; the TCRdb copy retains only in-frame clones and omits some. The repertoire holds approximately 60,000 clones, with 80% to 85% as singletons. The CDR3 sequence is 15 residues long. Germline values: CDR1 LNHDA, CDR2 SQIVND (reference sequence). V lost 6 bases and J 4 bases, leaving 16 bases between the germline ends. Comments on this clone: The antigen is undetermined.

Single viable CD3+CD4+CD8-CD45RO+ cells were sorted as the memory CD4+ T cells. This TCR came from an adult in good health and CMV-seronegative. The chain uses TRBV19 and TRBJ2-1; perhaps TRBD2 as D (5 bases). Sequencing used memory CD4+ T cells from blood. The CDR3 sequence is CASSPLAPRYNEQFF. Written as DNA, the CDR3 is TGTGCCAGTAGCCCTCTAGCACCACGATACAATGAGCAGTTCTTC.